The 13 T cell receptor beta chains listed next were all sequenced from one sample in a study of blood T cells in healthy people across ages. Primers used in a second PCR of roughly 6 to 12 cycles were a sample-barcoded 5' primer and a J-beta primer mix. MiXCR, applied by TCRdb to the 5' RACE reads, yields one record per CDR3 protein. Of around 800,000 distinct CDR3 sequences in the sample, roughly 26% are singletons; the top ten hold around 3%. The same data also contributed to another study, on T cells of mothers and their children.

The sample consisted of blood. The receptor set was obtained from a boy aged 5-17 years in good health.

V usage is TRBV28 and J usage is TRBJ1-4; TRBD1 matches at 9 bases. After removal of 4 bases from V and 8 bases from J, the junction contained 8 bases not matched to a gene. From germline, CDR1 is MDHEN and CDR2 SYDVKM. The CDR3 contains 15 residues. The CDR3 is CASSSNGQGNEKLFF. In nucleotides, the CDR3 is TGTGCCAGCAGTTCAAATGGACAGGGGAACGAAAAACTGTTTTTT.

In its sample, this clonotype was seen a few times. The V and J genes are TRBV11-2 and TRBJ2-2; weak D call: TRBD2 (6 bases). The CDR3 covers 13 residues. Trimming stripped 5 bases from V and 7 bases from J, with 11 bases between. Germline V gene lookup returns CDR1 SGHAT and CDR2 FQNNGV. The CDR3 DNA reads TGTGCCAGCAGCCCGGCGGGACGCGGGGAGCTGTTTTTT. Translated, it gives CASSPAGRGELFF.

This clonotype has more than one count but fewer than ten. The chain recombines TRBV25-1 with TRBJ1-1; no reliable D call. Deletions cut 1 base from V and 2 bases from J, with 11 bases between. Per germline, CDR1 MGHDK and CDR2 SYGVNS. CDR3 size: 15 residues. The CDR3 protein is CASSESSPANTEAFF. For the CDR3, the DNA is TGTGCCAGCAGTGAATCATCCCCAGCCAACACTGAAGCTTTCTTT.

The genes are TRBV18 and TRBJ2-5; tentatively, D is TRBD2 (5 bases). This CDR3 contains 13 residues. Germline assignment: CDR1 KGHSH and CDR2 LQKENI. Trimming removed 5 bases at V and 4 bases at J, with 11 bases between. In nucleotides, the CDR3 is TGTGCCAGCTCAACGGGGTTCTTAGAGACCCAGTACTTC. It translates to CASSTGFLETQYF.

The chain recombines TRBV7-9 with TRBJ2-7, with TRBD1 as a possible D gene (5 bases). V lost 0 bases and J lost 1, with 13 bases in between. Germline loops: CDR1 SEHNR, CDR2 FQNEAQ (reference sequence). There are 16 residues in the CDR3. In nucleotides, the CDR3 is TGTGCCAGCAGCTTAGCGGGTCCAGGGCCATCCTACGAGCAGTACTTC. Its protein product is CASSLAGPGPSYEQYF.

This clonotype appeared a few times. A junction end diverges from the germline sequence, so it may reflect a read error. The CDR3 region has the DNA TGTGCCAGCTCACTGCGGGGTCCCGAGCAGTACTTC. It encodes CASSLRGPEQYF. The chain links TRBV5-1 to TRBJ2-5, with a weak D call TRBD2 (6 bases). The J call may be incorrect, as the DNA end agrees better with TRBJ2-7. Germline V lookup: CDR1 SGHRS, CDR2 YFSETQ. The CDR3 has 12 amino acids.

The rearrangement links TRBV21-1 to TRBJ1-6; TRBD1 reflects the table's D call only, with no check against the DNA. TRBV21-1 is reported as a pseudogene. CDR3 length: 18 residues. CDR3 bases: TGTGCCAGCAGCAAGGACACCACAAAGAGCTCCTATAATTCACCCCTCCACTTT. This sequence encodes CASSKDTTKSSYNSPLHF.

The CDR3 loop is CASSVALGETQYF. CDR3 DNA: TGTGCCAGCAGCGTAGCTCTGGGGGAGACCCAGTACTTC. This chain joins TRBV9 and TRBJ2-5, with D unresolved. Looked up from germline, CDR1 is SGDLS and CDR2 is YYNGEE. V was trimmed by 0 bases and J by 5 bases, leaving 8 bases between them. The CDR3 is made up of 13 amino acids. Filled out from reference TRBV9 and TRBJ2-5, the complete variable domain reads DSGVTQTPKHLITATGQRVTLRCSPRSGDLSVYWYQQSLDQGLQFLIQYYNGEERAKGNILERFSAQQFPDLHSELNLSSLELGDSALYFCASSVALGETQYFGPGTRLLVL.

The J gene is TRBJ2-7, the V gene TRBV11-2; D unclear. The CDR3 extends over 17 amino acids. CDR1 is SGHAT, CDR2 FQNNGV, per germline. V lost 1 base, J lost 3 bases, and 19 bases lay in between. In DNA, the CDR3 is TGTGCCAGCAGCTTAGTAATGTCCCCGGTCCGAGGCTACGAGCAGTACTTC. Translated, it gives CASSLVMSPVRGYEQYF.

As DNA, the CDR3 is TGTGCCAGCAGCCCTGGGTCCCGCGAGACCCGGAAAGCTTTCTTT. It encodes CASSPGSRETRKAFF. The gene calls are TRBV7-9 and TRBJ1-1, with D hard to call. Looked up from germline, CDR1 is SEHNR and CDR2 is FQNEAQ (reference sequence). The CDR3 is made up of 15 amino acids. V lost 5 bases to trimming and J lost 9 bases, with 22 bases between them.

A few counts support this clonotype. The chain has TRBV5-1 and TRBJ2-3, with D perhaps matching TRBD1 (5 bases). This CDR3 is 13 amino acids long. V was cut by 5 bases and J by 6 bases, with 13 bases left in between. CDR1 SGHRS and CDR2 YFSETQ come from the germline V gene. The CDR3 nucleotides read TGCGCCAGCAGTCGACAGACGGCCGATACGCAGTATTTT. Amino acid sequence: CASSRQTADTQYF.

CDR3 nucleotides: TGTGCCTGCAGCAAAAGGGGGGCGGCACTAGCCAAAAACATTCAGTACTTC. This encodes CACSKRGAALAKNIQYF. The V call is TRBV21-1, the J call TRBJ2-4; TRBD1 is the table's D call and was not checked against the DNA. TRBV21-1 is listed as a pseudogene. The CDR3 runs to 17 residues.

The CDR3 region has the DNA TGCAGCGGCCTGGAGGGGGGCGGCGGAGCTTTCTTT. Translating gives CSGLEGGGGAFF. The chain combines TRBV29-1 with TRBJ1-1; D possibly corresponds to TRBD1 (6 bases). Trimming took off 7 bases at V and 10 bases at J, with 19 bases between the two ends. The CDR3 consists of 12 residues. Germline V gene data show CDR1 as SQVTM and CDR2 as ANQGSEA. The full variable domain, in which reference TRBV29-1 and TRBJ1-1 provide the parts outside the CDR3, is SAVISQKPSRDICQRGTSLTIQCQVDSQVTMMFWYRQQPGQSLTLIATANQGSEATYESGFVIDKFPISRPNLTFSTLTVSNMSPEDSSIYLCSGLEGGGGAFFGQGTRLTVV.